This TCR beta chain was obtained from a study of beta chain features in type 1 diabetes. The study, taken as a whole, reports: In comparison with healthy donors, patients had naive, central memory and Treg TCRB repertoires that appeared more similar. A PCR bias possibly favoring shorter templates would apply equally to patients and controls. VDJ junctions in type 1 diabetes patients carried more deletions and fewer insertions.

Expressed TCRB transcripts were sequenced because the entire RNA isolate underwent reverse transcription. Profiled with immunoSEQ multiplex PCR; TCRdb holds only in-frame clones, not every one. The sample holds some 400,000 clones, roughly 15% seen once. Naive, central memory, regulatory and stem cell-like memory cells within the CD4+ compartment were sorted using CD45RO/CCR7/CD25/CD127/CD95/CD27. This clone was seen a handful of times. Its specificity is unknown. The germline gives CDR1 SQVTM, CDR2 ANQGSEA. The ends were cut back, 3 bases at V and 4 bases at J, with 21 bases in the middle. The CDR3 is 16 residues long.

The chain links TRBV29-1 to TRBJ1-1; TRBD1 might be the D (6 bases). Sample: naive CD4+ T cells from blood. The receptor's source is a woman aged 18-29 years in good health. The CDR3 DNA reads TGCAGCGTTGACGCTTATTCGACAGGCTGGGGCACTGAAGCTTTCTTT. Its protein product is CSVDAYSTGWGTEAFF.